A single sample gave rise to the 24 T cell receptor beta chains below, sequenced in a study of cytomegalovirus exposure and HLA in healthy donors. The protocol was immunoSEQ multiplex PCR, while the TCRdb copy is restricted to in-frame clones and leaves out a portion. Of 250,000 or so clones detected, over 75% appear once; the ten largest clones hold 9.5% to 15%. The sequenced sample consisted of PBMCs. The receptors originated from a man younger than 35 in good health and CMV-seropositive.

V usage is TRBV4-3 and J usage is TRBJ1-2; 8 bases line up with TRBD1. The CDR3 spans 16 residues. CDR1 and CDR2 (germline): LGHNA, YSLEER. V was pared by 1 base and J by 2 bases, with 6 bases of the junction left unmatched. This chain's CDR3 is CASSQGTGRSNYGYTF. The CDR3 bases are TGCGCCAGCAGCCAAGGGACAGGGAGATCAAACTATGGCTACACCTTC.

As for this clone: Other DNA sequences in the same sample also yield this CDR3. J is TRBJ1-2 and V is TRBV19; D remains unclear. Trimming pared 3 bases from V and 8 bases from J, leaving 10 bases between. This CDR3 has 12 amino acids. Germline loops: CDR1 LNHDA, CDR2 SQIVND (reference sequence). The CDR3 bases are TGTGCCAGTAGTATTGCGGGTTGGGGCTACACCTTC. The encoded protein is CASSIAGWGYTF.

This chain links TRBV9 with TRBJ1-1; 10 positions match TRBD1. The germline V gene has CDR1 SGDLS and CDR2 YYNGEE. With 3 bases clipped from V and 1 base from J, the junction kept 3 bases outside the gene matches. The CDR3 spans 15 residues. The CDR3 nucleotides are TGTGCCAGCAGCGGACGGGACAGGGGGAACACTGAAGCTTTCTTT. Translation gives CASSGRDRGNTEAFF.

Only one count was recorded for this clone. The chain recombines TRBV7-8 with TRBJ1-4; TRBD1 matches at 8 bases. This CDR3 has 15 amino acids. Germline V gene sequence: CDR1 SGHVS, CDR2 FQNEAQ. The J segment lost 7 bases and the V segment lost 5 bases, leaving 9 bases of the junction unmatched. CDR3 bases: TGTGCCAGCAGCCCTAGACAGGGGAGCGCTGAAAAACTGTTTTTT. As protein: CASSPRQGSAEKLFF. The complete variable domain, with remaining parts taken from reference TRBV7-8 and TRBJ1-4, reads GAGVSQSPRYKVAKRGQDVALRCDPISGHVSLFWYQQALGQGPEFLTYFQNEAQLDKSGLPSDRFFAERPEGSVSTLKIQRTQQEDSAVYLCASSPRQGSAEKLFFGSGTQLSVL.

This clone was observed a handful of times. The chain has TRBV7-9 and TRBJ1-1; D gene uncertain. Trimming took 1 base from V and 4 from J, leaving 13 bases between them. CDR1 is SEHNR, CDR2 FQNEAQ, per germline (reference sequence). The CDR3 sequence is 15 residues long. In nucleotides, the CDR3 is TGTGCCAGCAGCTTAGTCAGGTCAGGAGGCACTGAAGCTTTCTTT. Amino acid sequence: CASSLVRSGGTEAFF.

The CDR3 DNA sequence: TGTGCCAGCAGCTTATTAGCAGGGGGAAACTATGGCTACACCTTC. Amino acid sequence: CASSLLAGGNYGYTF. This chain connects TRBV7-6 to TRBJ1-2, with 7 bases aligning to TRBD1. Germline lookup yields CDR1 SGHVS and CDR2 FNYEAQ. V lost 2 bases and J lost 2; bases outside the gene matches: 5. This CDR3 contains 15 residues.

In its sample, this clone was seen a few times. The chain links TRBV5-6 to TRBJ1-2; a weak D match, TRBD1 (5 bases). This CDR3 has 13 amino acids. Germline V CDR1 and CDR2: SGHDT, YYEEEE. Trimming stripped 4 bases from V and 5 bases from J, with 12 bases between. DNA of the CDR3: TGTGCCAGCAGCCCGCTGGGGGGGTATGGCTACACCTTC. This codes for CASSPLGGYGYTF.

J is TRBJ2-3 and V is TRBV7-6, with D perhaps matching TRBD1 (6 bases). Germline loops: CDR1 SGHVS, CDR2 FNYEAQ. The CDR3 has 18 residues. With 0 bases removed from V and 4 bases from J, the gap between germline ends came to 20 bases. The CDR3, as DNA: TGTGCCAGCAGCTTAGCGCCCACCCCGACAGGTTTGGCAGATACGCAGTATTTT. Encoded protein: CASSLAPTPTGLADTQYF.

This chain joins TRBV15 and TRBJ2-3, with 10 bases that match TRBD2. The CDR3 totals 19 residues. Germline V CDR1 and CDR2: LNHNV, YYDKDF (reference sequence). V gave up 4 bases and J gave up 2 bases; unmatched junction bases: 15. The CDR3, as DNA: TGTGCCACCAGCAACGAGGCACCTAGCGGGAGAAGGGCCACAGATACGCAGTATTTT. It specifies CATSNEAPSGRRATDTQYF.

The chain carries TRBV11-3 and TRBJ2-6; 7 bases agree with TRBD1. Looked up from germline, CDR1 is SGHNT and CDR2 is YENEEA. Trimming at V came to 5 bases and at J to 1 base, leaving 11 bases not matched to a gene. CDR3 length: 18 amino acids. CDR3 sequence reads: CASSQRQGQGSGANVLTF. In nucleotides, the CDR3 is TGTGCCAGCAGCCAGCGACAGGGTCAAGGTTCTGGGGCCAACGTCCTGACTTTC.

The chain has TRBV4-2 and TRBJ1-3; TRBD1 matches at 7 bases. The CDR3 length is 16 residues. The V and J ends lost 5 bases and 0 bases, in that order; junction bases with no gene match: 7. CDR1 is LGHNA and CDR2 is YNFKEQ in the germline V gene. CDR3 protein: CASSGRQGDSGNTIYF. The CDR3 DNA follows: TGTGCCAGCAGCGGACGACAGGGCGACTCTGGAAACACCATATATTTT.

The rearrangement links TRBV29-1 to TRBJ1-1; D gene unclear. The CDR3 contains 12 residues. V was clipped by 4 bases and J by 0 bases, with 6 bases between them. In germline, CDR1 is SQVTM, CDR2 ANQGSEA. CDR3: CSVAQMNTEAFF. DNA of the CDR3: TGCAGCGTTGCTCAGATGAACACTGAAGCTTTCTTT.

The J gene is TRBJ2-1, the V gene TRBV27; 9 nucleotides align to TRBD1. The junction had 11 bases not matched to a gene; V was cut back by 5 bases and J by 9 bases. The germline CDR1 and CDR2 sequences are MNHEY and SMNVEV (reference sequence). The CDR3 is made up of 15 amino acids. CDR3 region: CASSLRQGGWGEQFF. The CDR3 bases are TGTGCCAGCAGTCTGAGACAGGGGGGGTGGGGTGAGCAGTTCTTC.

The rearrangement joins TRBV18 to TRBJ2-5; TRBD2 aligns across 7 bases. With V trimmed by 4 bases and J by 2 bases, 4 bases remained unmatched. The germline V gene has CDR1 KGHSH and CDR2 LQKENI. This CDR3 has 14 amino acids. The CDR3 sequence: CASSLLAEQETQYF. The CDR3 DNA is TGTGCCAGCTCACTCCTAGCGGAACAAGAGACCCAGTACTTC.

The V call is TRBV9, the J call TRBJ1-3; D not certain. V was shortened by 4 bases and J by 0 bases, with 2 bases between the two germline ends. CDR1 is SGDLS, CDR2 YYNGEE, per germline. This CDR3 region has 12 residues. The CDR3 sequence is CASSFSGNTIYF. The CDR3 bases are TGTGCCAGCAGCTTCTCTGGAAACACCATATATTTT.

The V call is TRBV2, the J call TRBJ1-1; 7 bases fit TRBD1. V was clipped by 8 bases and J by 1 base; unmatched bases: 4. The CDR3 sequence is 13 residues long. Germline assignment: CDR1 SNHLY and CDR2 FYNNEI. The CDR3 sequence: CASRGQPNTEAFF. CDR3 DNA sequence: TGTGCCAGCCGGGGACAGCCGAACACTGAAGCTTTCTTT.

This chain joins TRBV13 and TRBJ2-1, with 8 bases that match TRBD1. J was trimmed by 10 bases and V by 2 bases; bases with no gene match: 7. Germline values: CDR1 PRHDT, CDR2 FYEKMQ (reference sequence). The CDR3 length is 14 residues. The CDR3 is CASSLFQGAGEQFF. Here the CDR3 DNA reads TGTGCCAGCAGCTTATTCCAGGGGGCCGGGGAGCAGTTCTTC.

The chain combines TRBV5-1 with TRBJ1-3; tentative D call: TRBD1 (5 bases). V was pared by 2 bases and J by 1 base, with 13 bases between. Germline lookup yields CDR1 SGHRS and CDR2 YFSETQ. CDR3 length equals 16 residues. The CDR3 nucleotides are TGCGCCAGCAGCTTCGGGACGAGTTCTTCTGGAAACACCATATATTTT. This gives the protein CASSFGTSSSGNTIYF.

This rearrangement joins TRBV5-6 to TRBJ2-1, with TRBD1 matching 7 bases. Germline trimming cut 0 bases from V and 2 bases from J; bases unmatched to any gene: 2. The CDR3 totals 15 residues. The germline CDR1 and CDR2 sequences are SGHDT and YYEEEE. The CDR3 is CASSLGDSPYNEQFF. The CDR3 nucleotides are TGTGCCAGCAGCTTGGGGGACAGCCCCTACAATGAGCAGTTCTTC.

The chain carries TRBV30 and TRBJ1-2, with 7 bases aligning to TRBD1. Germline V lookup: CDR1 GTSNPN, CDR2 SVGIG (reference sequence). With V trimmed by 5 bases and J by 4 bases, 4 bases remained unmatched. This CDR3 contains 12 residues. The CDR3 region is CAWARDSYGYTF. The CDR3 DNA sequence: TGTGCCTGGGCACGGGACAGCTATGGCTACACCTTC.

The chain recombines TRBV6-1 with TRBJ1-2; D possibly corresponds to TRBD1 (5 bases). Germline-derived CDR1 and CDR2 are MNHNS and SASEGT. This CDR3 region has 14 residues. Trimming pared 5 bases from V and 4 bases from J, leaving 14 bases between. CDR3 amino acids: CASSRDGGPYGYTF. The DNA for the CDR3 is TGTGCCAGCAGTCGGGATGGGGGTCCCTATGGCTACACCTTC.

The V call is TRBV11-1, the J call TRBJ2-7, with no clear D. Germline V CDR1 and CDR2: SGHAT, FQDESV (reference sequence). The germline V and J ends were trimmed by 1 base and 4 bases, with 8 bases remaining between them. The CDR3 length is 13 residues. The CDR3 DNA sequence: TGTGCCAGCAGCTTAGGGCAGCTATACGAGCAGTACTTC. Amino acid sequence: CASSLGQLYEQYF.

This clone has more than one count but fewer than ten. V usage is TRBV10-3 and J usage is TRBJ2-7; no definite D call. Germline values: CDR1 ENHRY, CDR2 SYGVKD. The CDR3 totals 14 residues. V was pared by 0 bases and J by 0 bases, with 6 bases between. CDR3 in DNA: TGTGCCATCAGTGAGTCAAGGAGCTCCTACGAGCAGTACTTC. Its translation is CAISESRSSYEQYF.

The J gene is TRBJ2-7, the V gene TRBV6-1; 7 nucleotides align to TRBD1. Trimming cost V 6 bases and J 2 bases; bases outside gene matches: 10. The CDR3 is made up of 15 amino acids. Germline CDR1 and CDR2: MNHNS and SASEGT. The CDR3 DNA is TGTGCCAGCAGCCCGACAGGGTCCTTCGCCTACGAGCAGTACTTC. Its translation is CASSPTGSFAYEQYF.